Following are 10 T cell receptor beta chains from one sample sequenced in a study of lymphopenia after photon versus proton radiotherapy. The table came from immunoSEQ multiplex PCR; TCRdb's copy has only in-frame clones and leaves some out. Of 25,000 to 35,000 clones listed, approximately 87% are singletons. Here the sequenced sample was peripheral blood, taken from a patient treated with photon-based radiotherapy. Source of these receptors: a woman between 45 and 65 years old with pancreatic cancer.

CDR3 sequence: CASSPGWGRNEQFF. For the CDR3, the DNA is TGCGCCAGCAGCCCTGGATGGGGACGCAATGAGCAGTTCTTC. The chain has TRBV5-1 and TRBJ2-1; either TRBD1 or TRBD2 may fit D (5 bases each). This CDR3 spans 14 amino acids. Germline CDR1 SGHRS, CDR2 YFSETQ. V was cut by 4 bases and J by 6 bases, with 14 bases left in between. The variable domain in full, with the rest retrieved from reference TRBV5-1 and TRBJ2-1, is KAGVTQTPRYLIKTRGQQVTLSCSPISGHRSVSWYQQTPGQGLQFLFEYFSETQRNKGNFPGRFSGRQFSNSRSEMNVSTLELGDSALYLCASSPGWGRNEQFFGPGTRLTVL.

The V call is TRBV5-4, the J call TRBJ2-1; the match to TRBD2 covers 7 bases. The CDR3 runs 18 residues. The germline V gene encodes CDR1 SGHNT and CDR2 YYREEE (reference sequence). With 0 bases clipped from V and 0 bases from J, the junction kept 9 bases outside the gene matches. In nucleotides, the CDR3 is TGTGCCAGCAGCTTGGCCGGGGACTATTTAAACTCCTACAATGAGCAGTTCTTC. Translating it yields CASSLAGDYLNSYNEQFF.

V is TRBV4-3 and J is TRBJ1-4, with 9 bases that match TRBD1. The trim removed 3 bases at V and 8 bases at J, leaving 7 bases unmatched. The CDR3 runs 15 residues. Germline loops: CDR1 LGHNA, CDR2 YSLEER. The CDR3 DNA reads TGCGCCAGCAGCCAGGGGGACAGGGTATCGGAAAAACTGTTTTTT. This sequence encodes CASSQGDRVSEKLFF.

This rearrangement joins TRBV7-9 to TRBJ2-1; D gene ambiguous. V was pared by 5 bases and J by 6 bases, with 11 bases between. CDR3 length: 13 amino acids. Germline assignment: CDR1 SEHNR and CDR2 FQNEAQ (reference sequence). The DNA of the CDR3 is TGTGCCAGCAGCACACGGACCTTCAATGAGCAGTTCTTC. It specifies CASSTRTFNEQFF.

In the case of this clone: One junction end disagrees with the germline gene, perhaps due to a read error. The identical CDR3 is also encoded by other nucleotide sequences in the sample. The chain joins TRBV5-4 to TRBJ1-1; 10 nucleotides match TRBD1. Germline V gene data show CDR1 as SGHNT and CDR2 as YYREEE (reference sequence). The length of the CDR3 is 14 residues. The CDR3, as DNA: TGTGCCAGCAGTTTGGACAGGGGGGACACTGAAGCTTTCTTT. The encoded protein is CASSLDRGDTEAFF.

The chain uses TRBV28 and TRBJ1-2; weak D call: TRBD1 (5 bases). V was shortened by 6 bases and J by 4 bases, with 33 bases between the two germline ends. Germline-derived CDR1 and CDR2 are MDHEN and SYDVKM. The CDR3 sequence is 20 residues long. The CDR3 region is CASRRSIGSGLAFGVYGYTF. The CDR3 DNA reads TGTGCCAGCAGGCGCTCTATCGGCTCAGGGTTAGCTTTTGGGGTCTATGGCTACACCTTC.

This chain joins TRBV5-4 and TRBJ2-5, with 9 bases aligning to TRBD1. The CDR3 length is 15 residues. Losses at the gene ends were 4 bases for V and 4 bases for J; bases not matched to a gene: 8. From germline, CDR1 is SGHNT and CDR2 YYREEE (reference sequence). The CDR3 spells CASSPDRGGGETQYF. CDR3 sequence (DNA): TGTGCCAGCAGCCCCGACAGGGGGGGAGGAGAGACCCAGTACTTC.

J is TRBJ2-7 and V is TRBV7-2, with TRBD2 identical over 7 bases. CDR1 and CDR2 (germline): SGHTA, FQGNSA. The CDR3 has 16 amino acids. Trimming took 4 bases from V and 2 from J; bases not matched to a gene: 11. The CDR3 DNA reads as TGTGCCAGCAGCTCCCCCTTAGGGGAGGGGACCTACGAGCAGTACTTC. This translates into CASSSPLGEGTYEQYF.

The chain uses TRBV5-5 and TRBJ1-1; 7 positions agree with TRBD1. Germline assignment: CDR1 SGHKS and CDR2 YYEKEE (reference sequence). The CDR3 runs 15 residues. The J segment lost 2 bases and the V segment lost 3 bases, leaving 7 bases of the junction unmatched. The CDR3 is CASSSLGTENTEAFF. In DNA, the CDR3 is TGTGCCAGCAGCTCCTTAGGGACAGAAAACACTGAAGCTTTCTTT.

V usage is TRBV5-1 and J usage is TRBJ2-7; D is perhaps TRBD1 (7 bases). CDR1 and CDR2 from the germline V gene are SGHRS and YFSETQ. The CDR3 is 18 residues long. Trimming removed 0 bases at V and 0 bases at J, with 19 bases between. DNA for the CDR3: TGCGCCAGCAGCTTGGCCTTCGGAGGGACAGCCAGCTCCTACGAGCAGTACTTC. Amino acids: CASSLAFGGTASSYEQYF. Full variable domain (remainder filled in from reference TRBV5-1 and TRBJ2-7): KAGVTQTPRYLIKTRGQQVTLSCSPISGHRSVSWYQQTPGQGLQFLFEYFSETQRNKGNFPGRFSGRQFSNSRSEMNVSTLELGDSALYLCASSLAFGGTASSYEQYFGPGTRLTVT.